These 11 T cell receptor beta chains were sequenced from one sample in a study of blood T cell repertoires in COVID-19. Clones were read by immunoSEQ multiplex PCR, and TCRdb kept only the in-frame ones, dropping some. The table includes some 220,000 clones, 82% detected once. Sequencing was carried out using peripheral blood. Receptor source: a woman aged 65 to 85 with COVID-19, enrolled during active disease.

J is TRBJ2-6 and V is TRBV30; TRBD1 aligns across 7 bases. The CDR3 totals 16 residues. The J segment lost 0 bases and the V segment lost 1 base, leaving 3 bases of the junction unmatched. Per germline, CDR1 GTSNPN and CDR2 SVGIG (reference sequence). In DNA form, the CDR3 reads TGTGCCTGGAGTGGACAGGGAAGCTCTGGGGCCAACGTCCTGACTTTC. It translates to CAWSGQGSSGANVLTF.

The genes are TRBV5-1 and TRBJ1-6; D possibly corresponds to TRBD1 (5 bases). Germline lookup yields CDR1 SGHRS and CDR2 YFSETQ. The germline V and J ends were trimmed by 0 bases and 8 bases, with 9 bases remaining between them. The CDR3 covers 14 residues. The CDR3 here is CASSLGREDSPLHF. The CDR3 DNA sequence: TGCGCCAGCAGCTTGGGCAGGGAGGATTCACCCCTCCACTTT.

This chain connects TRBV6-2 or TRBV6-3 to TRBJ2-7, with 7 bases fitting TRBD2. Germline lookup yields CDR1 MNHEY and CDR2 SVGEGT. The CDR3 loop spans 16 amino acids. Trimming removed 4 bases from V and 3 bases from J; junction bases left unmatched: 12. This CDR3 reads CASSWRRGAGSYEQYF. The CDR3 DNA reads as TGTGCCAGCAGTTGGCGGAGGGGAGCGGGAAGCTACGAGCAGTACTTC.

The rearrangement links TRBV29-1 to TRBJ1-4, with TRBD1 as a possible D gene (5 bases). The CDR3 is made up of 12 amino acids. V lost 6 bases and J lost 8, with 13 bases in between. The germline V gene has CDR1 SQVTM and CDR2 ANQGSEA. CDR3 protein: CSVGGAGEKLFF. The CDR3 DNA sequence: TGCAGCGTGGGAGGGGCAGGGGAAAAACTGTTTTTT.

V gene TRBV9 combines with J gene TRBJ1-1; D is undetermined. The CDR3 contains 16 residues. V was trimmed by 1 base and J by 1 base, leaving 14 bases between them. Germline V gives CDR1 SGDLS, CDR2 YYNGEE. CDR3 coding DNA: TGTGCCAGCAGCGTAACCCCCGGGATACGGAACACTGAAGCTTTCTTT. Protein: CASSVTPGIRNTEAFF.

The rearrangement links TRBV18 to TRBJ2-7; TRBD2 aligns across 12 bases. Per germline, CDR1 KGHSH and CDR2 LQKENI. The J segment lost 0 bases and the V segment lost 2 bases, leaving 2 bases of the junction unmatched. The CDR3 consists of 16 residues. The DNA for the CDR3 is TGTGCCAGCTCACCATCTAGCGGGAGGGCCTCCTACGAGCAGTACTTC. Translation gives CASSPSSGRASYEQYF.

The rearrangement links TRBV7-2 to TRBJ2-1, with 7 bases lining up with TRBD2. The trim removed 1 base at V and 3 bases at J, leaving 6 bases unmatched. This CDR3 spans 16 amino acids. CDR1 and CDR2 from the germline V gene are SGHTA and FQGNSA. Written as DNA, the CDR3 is TGTGCCAGCAGCTTAGGGAGCGGGAACAACTACAATGAGCAGTTCTTC. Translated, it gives CASSLGSGNNYNEQFF.

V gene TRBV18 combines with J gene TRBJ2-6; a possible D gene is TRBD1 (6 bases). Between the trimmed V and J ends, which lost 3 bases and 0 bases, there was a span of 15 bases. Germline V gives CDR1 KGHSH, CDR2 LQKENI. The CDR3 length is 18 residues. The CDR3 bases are TGTGCCAGCTCACCGGTAGACGTCAGGGGCTCTGGGGCCAACGTCCTGACTTTC. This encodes CASSPVDVRGSGANVLTF.

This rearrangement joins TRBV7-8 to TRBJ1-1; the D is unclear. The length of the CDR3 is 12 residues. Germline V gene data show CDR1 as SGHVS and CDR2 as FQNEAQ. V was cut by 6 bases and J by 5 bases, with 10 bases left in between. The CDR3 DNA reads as TGTGCCAGCAGGAAGGAGAGAACTGAAGCTTTCTTT. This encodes CASRKERTEAFF.

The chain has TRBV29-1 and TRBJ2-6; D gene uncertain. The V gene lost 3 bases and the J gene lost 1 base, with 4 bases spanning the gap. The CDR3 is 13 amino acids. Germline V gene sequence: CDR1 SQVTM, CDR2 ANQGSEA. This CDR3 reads CSVDVSGANVLTF. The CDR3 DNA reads TGCAGCGTTGACGTATCTGGGGCCAACGTCCTGACTTTC.

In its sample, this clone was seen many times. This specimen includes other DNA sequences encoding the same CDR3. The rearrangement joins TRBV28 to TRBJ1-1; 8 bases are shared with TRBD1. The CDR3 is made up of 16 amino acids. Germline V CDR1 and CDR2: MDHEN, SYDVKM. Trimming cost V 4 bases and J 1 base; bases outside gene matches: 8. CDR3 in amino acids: CASSSLTGVGNTEAFF. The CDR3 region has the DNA TGTGCCAGCAGTTCATTGACAGGGGTAGGGAACACTGAAGCTTTCTTT.